This T cell receptor beta chain was found in a study of blood T cell repertoires in COVID-19. In the study overall: Sites in the United States, Italy and Spain provided acute and convalescent COVID-19 samples. PBMCs, B-cell-depleted T cells, or T cells were the source of the cDNA or gDNA that made up the material.

This clone was recorded only once. Authors' analysis steps: For nucleated cells, counts were estimated from reference gene primer amplification. Profiling relied on immunoSEQ multiplex PCR, and the TCRdb table lists in-frame clones only, not all of them. V and J calls and clone size are as listed in that table; D and trimming were resolved from the DNA. The data contain 300,000 to 400,000 clones, roughly 85% of them singletons. The germline CDR1 and CDR2 sequences are SGHDT and YYEEEE. V was pared by 7 bases and J by 2 bases, with 4 bases of the junction left unmatched. There are 13 residues in the CDR3.

Sequencing input: peripheral blood. The chain recombines TRBV5-6 with TRBJ2-7, with 9 bases aligning to TRBD1. The clonotype originates from a human donor in a cohort sampled during active COVID-19. Here the CDR3 DNA reads TGTGCCAGCGGACAGGGGACAGCCTACGAGCAGTACTTC. This gives the protein CASGQGTAYEQYF.